Below, one TCR beta chain is given with its context. No antigen is known for it. A 1 in 200,000 to 1 in 1 million T cell depth was the sequencing target. Profiling relied on immunoSEQ multiplex PCR, and the TCRdb table lists in-frame clones only, not all of them. The sample has approximately 45,000 clones, over 50% seen once. This entry belongs to a study of cytotoxic CD8 clonotypes in ibrutinib-treated CLL. On the study more broadly: With a range of 6 to 36, the median treatment time before response samples were taken was more than nine months. Study findings and constraints: Baseline clonality exceeded age-matched healthy donors and tracked circulating CD8+ T-cell counts. Sustained-remission patients were sampled at different times than progressing patients were.

With 7 bases removed from V and 0 bases from J, the gap between germline ends came to 8 bases. Germline V gene lookup returns CDR1 SGHRS and CDR2 YFSETQ. The CDR3 has 12 amino acids. This clonotype was obtained from a human donor with chronic lymphocytic leukemia. V usage is TRBV5-1 and J usage is TRBJ2-7; the D gene is possibly TRBD1 (5 bases). The source material was PBMCs, sampled after 24 months of ibrutinib treatment. CDR3 nucleotides: TGCGCCAGCTTCGACAGCTCCTACGAGCAGTACTTC. It specifies CASFDSSYEQYF.